The 8 T cell receptor beta chains below were found in one sample sequenced in a study of T-cell memory formation after mild COVID-19. MiXCR, applied by TCRdb to the 5' RACE reads, yields one record per CDR3 protein. The sample lists fewer than 650,000 distinct CDR3 sequences, approximately 15% seen once, with roughly 8% in the top ten. Sequenced material: PBMCs or a T cell subset sorted from them (not recorded which). The origin of the receptors is an adult woman who had mild COVID-19 (a few samples of this study predate the infection). Cell type and time point are not known.

This clonotype came up many times. V and J are TRBV5-1 and TRBJ1-4; 7 bases line up with TRBD1. Germline-derived CDR1 and CDR2 are SGHRS and YFSETQ. V shed 2 bases and J 7 bases; nucleotides not matched to a gene: 11. This CDR3 region has 16 residues. For the CDR3, the DNA is TGCGCCAGCAGCTTCCGAGGAGGGGGCGGGGGTGAAAAACTGTTTTTT. Amino acids: CASSFRGGGGGEKLFF. The complete variable domain, with remaining parts taken from reference TRBV5-1 and TRBJ1-4, reads KAGVTQTPRYLIKTRGQQVTLSCSPISGHRSVSWYQQTPGQGLQFLFEYFSETQRNKGNFPGRFSGRQFSNSRSEMNVSTLELGDSALYLCASSFRGGGGGEKLFFGSGTQLSVL.

The V and J genes are TRBV24-1 and TRBJ2-3; 7 bases align to TRBD2. Germline CDR1 and CDR2: KGHDR and SFDVKD. CDR3 length equals 16 residues. Trimming at V came to 4 bases and at J to 3 bases, leaving 9 bases not matched to a gene. The CDR3 sequence: CATSDPTSPKTDTQYF. As DNA, the CDR3 is TGTGCCACCAGTGACCCGACTAGCCCAAAAACAGATACGCAGTATTTT.

The sample holds a few counts of this clonotype. The chain combines TRBV5-1 with TRBJ2-1; the match to TRBD2 covers 9 bases. Germline V lookup: CDR1 SGHRS, CDR2 YFSETQ. J gave up 11 bases and V 8 bases, and 20 bases lay outside the gene matches. The length of the CDR3 is 16 residues. The chain's CDR3 is CARTRGTSTPLKKQFF. The CDR3, as DNA: TGCGCCAGGACACGTGGGACTAGCACCCCCCTCAAAAAGCAGTTCTTC.

The chain is built from TRBV4-2 and TRBJ2-3; 8 bases align to TRBD2. The CDR3 contains 19 residues. J gave up 0 bases and V 5 bases, and 16 bases lay outside the gene matches. Germline values: CDR1 LGHNA, CDR2 YNFKEQ. Here the CDR3 DNA reads TGTGCCAGCAGCATCCCCGGGACTAGTCCCTACTCTAGCACAGATACGCAGTATTTT. It specifies CASSIPGTSPYSSTDTQYF.

This rearrangement joins TRBV25-1 to TRBJ1-1; no reliable D call. The CDR3 sequence is 13 residues long. Trimming removed 7 bases at V and 2 bases at J, with 11 bases between. Germline loops: CDR1 MGHDK, CDR2 SYGVNS. Written as DNA, the CDR3 is TGTGCCAGCAAAGGGCACCTCAACACTGAAGCTTTCTTT. Protein sequence: CASKGHLNTEAFF.

V usage is TRBV12-3 or TRBV12-4 and J usage is TRBJ1-5; 7 bases agree with TRBD1. CDR3 length equals 14 residues. The trim removed 6 bases at V and 6 bases at J, leaving 8 bases unmatched. The chain's CDR3 is CASSGTQGGQPQHF. Written as DNA, the CDR3 is TGTGCCAGCAGCGGGACGCAGGGGGGTCAGCCCCAGCATTTT.

In its sample, this clonotype was seen many times. The V and J genes are TRBV7-2 and TRBJ1-5; D not certain. CDR1 and CDR2 (germline): SGHTA, FQGNSA. The CDR3 spans 13 residues. V was pared by 3 bases and J by 5 bases, with 8 bases between. The DNA of the CDR3 is TGTGCCAGCAGCTTGAACCGAGATCAGCCCCAGCATTTT. Residues: CASSLNRDQPQHF.

This clonotype was counted between two and nine times. V and J are TRBV19 and TRBJ2-1; 12 bases are shared with TRBD2. The CDR3 loop spans 16 amino acids. V dropped 5 bases and J dropped 7; count of bases not matched to a gene: 9. The germline V gene has CDR1 LNHDA and CDR2 SQIVND (reference sequence). The CDR3 sequence is CASSSLAGGLGNEQFF. The CDR3 DNA reads as TGTGCCAGTAGTTCCCTAGCGGGAGGGCTGGGGAATGAGCAGTTCTTC.